The 21 T cell receptor beta chains listed next were all sequenced from one sample in a study of tissue T cells after allogeneic stem cell transplantation. Libraries were prepared by immunoSEQ multiplex PCR; TCRdb keeps only in-frame clonotypes and omits some of them. The table includes about 48,000 clones, 73% detected once. Sequenced sample: sorted cells pooled from one or two spleens. These receptors were taken from a pool of C57BL/6 mice in good health.

With regard to this clone: Germline and genes here are mouse. The CDR3 is cut off 1 residue early in the read; its end comes from the germline J gene. The chain links TRBV13-2 to TRBJ2-5; D gene ambiguous. The germline CDR1 and CDR2 sequences are NNHNN and SYGAGS (reference sequence). V was shortened by 1 base and J by 1 base, with 4 bases between the two germline ends. The CDR3 extends over 13 amino acids. Here the CDR3 reads CASGDPHQDTQYF. CDR3 DNA (partial): TGTGCCAGCGGTGATCCACACCAAGACACCCAGTAC.

Details on this clone: Gene names follow the mouse nomenclature. Read coverage stops 1 residue before the CDR3 terminus; the germline J gene supplies the remainder. The V call is TRBV13-2, the J call TRBJ2-7; TRBD2 agrees at 11 bases. Trimming cost V 3 bases and J 8 bases; bases outside gene matches: 7. This CDR3 is 14 amino acids long. Germline V gene data show CDR1 as NNHNN and CDR2 as SYGAGS (reference sequence). The CDR3 reads CASGAGTGGLKQYF. Partial CDR3 DNA: TGTGCCAGCGGTGCCGGGACTGGGGGCTTGAAACAGTAC.

A word on this clone: The genes and germline here are from mouse. The CDR3 extends 1 residue past the end of the read, so its final part is completed from the germline J gene. V gene TRBV2 combines with J gene TRBJ1-2; 7 bases align to TRBD1. Germline CDR1 and CDR2: LGHNA and YSYQKL. The CDR3 is made up of 14 amino acids. J was trimmed by 2 bases and V by 4 bases; bases with no gene match: 4. The CDR3 bases that were read are TGTGCCAGCAGCCCGACAGGGTACAACTCCGACTACACC. It specifies CASSPTGYNSDYT. The entire CDR3 protein is CASSPTGYNSDYTF. Filled out from reference TRBV2 and TRBJ1-2, the complete variable domain reads DPKIIQKPKYLVAVTGSEKILICEQYLGHNAMYWYRQSAKKPLEFMFSYSYQKLMDNQTASSRFQPQSSKKNHLDLQITALKPDDSATYFCASSPTGYNSDYTFGSGTRLLVI.

This clone was found a few times. The gene names given are mouse names. Sequencing ends 1 residue short of the CDR3 end; the germline J gene provides the rest. The chain combines TRBV20 with TRBJ2-1; 11 nucleotides agree with TRBD1. CDR1 and CDR2 (germline): GFQATS, STVNSAI. This CDR3 spans 13 amino acids. Germline trimming cut 5 bases from V and 7 bases from J; bases unmatched to any gene: 4. The chain's CDR3 is CGAYRDRGAEQFF. The CDR3 bases that were read are TGTGGTGCTTACCGGGACAGGGGGGCTGAGCAGTTC.

Notes on this clone: Any gene name here is a mouse gene name. Read data end 1 residue before the CDR3 end; the end is taken from the germline J gene. The V call is TRBV1, the J call TRBJ2-7, with TRBD1 matching 9 bases. Unmatched junction bases numbered 8, after V lost 4 bases and J lost 7 bases. The CDR3 is made up of 14 amino acids. The germline V gene has CDR1 NSQYPW and CDR2 LRSPGD (reference sequence). The CDR3 sequence is CTCSDSTGGGEQYF. The sequenced CDR3 bases are TGCACCTGCAGTGACTCGACAGGGGGTGGGGAACAGTAC. Full variable domain (remainder filled in from reference TRBV1 and TRBJ2-7): VTLLEQNPRWRLVPRGQAVNLRCILKNSQYPWMSWYQQDLQKQLQWLFTLRSPGDKEVKSLPGADYLATRVTDTELRLQVANMSQGRTLYCTCSDSTGGGEQYFGPGTRLTVL.

Of note for this clone: Genes and germline are mouse. The CDR3 reads CASSGKYEQYF. The CDR3 bases that were read are TGTGCCAGCAGTGGCAAATATGAACAGTAC. The rearrangement uses TRBV13-1 and TRBJ2-7, with D unclear. The CDR3 extends 1 residue past the end of the read, so its final part is completed from the germline J gene. The CDR3 is 11 residues long. Per germline, CDR1 NSHNY and CDR2 SYGAGN. V was clipped by 3 bases and J by 4 bases, with 5 bases between them.

A word on this clone: The listed genes are named as in mouse. CDR3 bases read: TGTGCCAGCAGTGTCTGGGGGGGTGAACAGTAC. The encoded protein is CASSVWGGEQY. The whole CDR3 protein reads CASSVWGGEQYF. This rearrangement joins TRBV13-1 to TRBJ2-7; 9 bases agree with TRBD2. The CDR3 extends 1 residue past the end of the read, so its final part is completed from the germline J gene. CDR3 length: 12 residues. Germline CDR1 is NSHNY and CDR2 is SYGAGN. Trimming took 3 bases from V and 6 from J; bases not matched to a gene: 1.

As to this clone: The genes and germline here are from mouse. The read gets to within 1 residue of the CDR3 end, and the germline J gene fills in the rest. V usage is TRBV31 and J usage is TRBJ2-1, with D possibly matching TRBD2 (7 bases). CDR1 is GKSSPN and CDR2 is SITVG in the germline V gene. CDR3 length: 13 residues. Trimming took off 1 base at V and 4 bases at J, with 8 bases between the two ends. The CDR3 bases that were read are TGTGCCTGGAGTCGGGGGGCGTATGCTGAGCAGTTC. Residues: CAWSRGAYAEQF. The CDR3 in full is CAWSRGAYAEQFF.

To note about this clone: Genes and germline come from the mouse. The read terminates 1 residue ahead of where the CDR3 ends, so the germline J gene completes it. V and J are TRBV17 and TRBJ2-2, with 12 bases lining up with TRBD2. This CDR3 has 15 residues. Germline CDR1 MNHDT, CDR2 YYDKIL. J was trimmed by 4 bases and V by 6 bases; bases with no gene match: 3. The sequenced CDR3 bases are TGTGCTAGCAGAAGACTGGGGGGGCGCACCGGGCAGCTCTAC. It encodes CASRRLGGRTGQLY. The entire CDR3 reads CASRRLGGRTGQLYF.

About this clone: Gene names refer to mouse genes. The missing CDR3 end, 1 residue past where the read stops, is filled in from the germline J gene. This sequence joins TRBV13-1 and TRBJ1-1; no reliable D call. Trimming left V 0 bases short and J 11 bases short, with 8 bases between. Germline loops: CDR1 NSHNY, CDR2 SYGAGN. The CDR3 covers 11 residues. The CDR3 bases that were read are TGTGCCAGCAGTGATGTGGGAGGTGTCTTC. Its translation: CASSDVGGVF. The full-length CDR3 reads as CASSDVGGVFF.

Concerning this clone: All gene names here are mouse names. Sequencing ends 1 residue short of the CDR3 end; the germline J gene provides the rest. This rearrangement joins TRBV19 to TRBJ2-7; 9 bases map to TRBD2. CDR3 length: 14 residues. Germline values: CDR1 FNHDT, CDR2 SITEND (reference sequence). V lost 4 bases and J lost 2; bases outside the gene matches: 4. The CDR3 is CASSSGTGPYEQYF. The CDR3 bases that were read are TGTGCCAGCAGTTCCGGGACTGGGCCCTATGAACAGTAC.

This clone was observed a handful of times. Genes and germline come from the mouse. The CDR3 end falls 1 residue outside the read, so it is completed with the germline J gene. The chain joins TRBV13-3 to TRBJ1-3; 9 bases align to TRBD1. V lost 3 bases, J lost 0 bases, and 4 bases stayed unmatched. CDR1 is NNHDY, CDR2 SYVADS, per germline. The CDR3 extends over 16 amino acids. This chain's CDR3 is CASSGRDRVSGNTLYF. Incomplete CDR3 DNA: TGTGCCAGCAGTGGCCGGGACAGGGTTTCTGGAAATACGCTCTAT.

As concerns this clone: The gene names given are mouse names. The missing CDR3 end, 1 residue past where the read stops, is filled in from the germline J gene. V and J are TRBV13-2 and TRBJ2-7; 9 bases map to TRBD2. CDR1 is NNHNN and CDR2 is SYGAGS in the germline V gene (reference sequence). This CDR3 comprises 14 residues. The junction had 5 bases not matched to a gene; V was cut back by 2 bases and J by 5 bases. The part of the CDR3 DNA that was read is TGTGCCAGCGGTGAAACTGGGGGGAGGAATGAACAGTAC. It yields the protein CASGETGGRNEQY. The entire CDR3 is CASGETGGRNEQYF.

This clone was seen just once. Germline and genes: mouse. The read comes to an end 1 residue before the CDR3 does, leaving the germline J gene to fill in the end. The J gene is TRBJ2-5, the V gene TRBV15, with 7 bases fitting TRBD1. This CDR3 is built from 13 residues. Trimming at V came to 6 bases and at J to 2 bases, leaving 2 bases not matched to a gene. Looked up from germline, CDR1 is SGHND and CDR2 is FRSKSL. The sequenced CDR3 bases are TGTGCCAGCAGCCGACAGGGCCAAGACACCCAGTAC. Translating gives CASSRQGQDTQY. The complete CDR3 sequence is CASSRQGQDTQYF.

This clone was recorded a few times. Germline and genes: mouse. The read is 1 residue too short to cover the CDR3 end, so that end is filled in from the germline J gene. The genes are TRBV13-1 and TRBJ1-2, with D perhaps matching TRBD1 (5 bases). Germline V CDR1 and CDR2: NSHNY, SYGAGN. The V end lost 1 base, the J end lost 0 bases, and 10 bases lay between the germline ends. This CDR3 has 15 residues. This CDR3 is CASSDMDNANSDYTF. The CDR3 bases that were read are TGTGCCAGCAGTGATATGGACAATGCAAACTCCGACTACACC.

On this clone: Any gene name here is a mouse gene name. The read stops 1 residue short of the end of the CDR3; the missing end is completed from the germline J gene. The V and J genes are TRBV26 and TRBJ2-5; 10 bases are a match to TRBD2. V trimming: 2 bases; J trimming: 3 bases; junction bases outside the gene matches: 8. The CDR3 extends over 17 amino acids. The germline CDR1 and CDR2 sequences are KGHPV and FQNQEV (reference sequence). CDR3 DNA, as far as it was read: TGTGCCAGCAGTCTGGCGACTGGGGGGAGGCCACAAGACACCCAGTAC. Encoded protein: CASSLATGGRPQDTQY. The entire CDR3 reads CASSLATGGRPQDTQYF.

Concerning this clone: Gene names refer to mouse genes. Read coverage stops 1 residue before the CDR3 terminus; the germline J gene supplies the remainder. The chain recombines TRBV5 with TRBJ2-5; TRBD2 might be the D (5 bases). Germline CDR1 LGHNA, CDR2 YNLKQL (reference sequence). Trimming took off 0 bases at V and 0 bases at J, with 10 bases between the two ends. CDR3 length: 16 residues. The CDR3 bases that were read are TGTGCCAGCAGCCAAGAAGGCTGGGCTAACCAAGACACCCAGTAC. Translating it yields CASSQEGWANQDTQY. The full CDR3 reads CASSQEGWANQDTQYF.

For this clone: Mouse gene names and germline throughout. Sequencing ends 1 residue short of the CDR3 end; the germline J gene provides the rest. The chain carries TRBV19 and TRBJ1-1, with a weak D call TRBD1 (6 bases). Germline-derived CDR1 and CDR2 are FNHDT and SITEND (reference sequence). Trimming cost V 4 bases and J 6 bases, with 10 bases left between them. The CDR3 extends over 12 amino acids. Incomplete CDR3 DNA: TGTGCCAGCAGTCCCGGGGGGCCAGAAGTCTTC. Residues: CASSPGGPEVF. The full CDR3 sequence reads CASSPGGPEVFF.

This clone appeared once. Germline and genes: mouse. Read data end 1 residue before the CDR3 end; the end is taken from the germline J gene. The V gene is TRBV1, the J gene TRBJ2-7; 10 bases are shared with TRBD1. V dropped 3 bases and J dropped 5; count of bases not matched to a gene: 4. The CDR3 is made up of 14 amino acids. Germline V gives CDR1 NSQYPW, CDR2 LRSPGD (reference sequence). The CDR3 sequence is CTCSAGTGVDEQYF. CDR3 DNA, as far as it was read: TGCACCTGCAGTGCCGGGACAGGGGTAGATGAACAGTAC.

Remarks on this clone: Gene names are mouse gene names. The CDR3 goes on 1 residue after the read ends, and that part is filled in from the germline J gene. This chain connects TRBV15 to TRBJ2-3, with D perhaps TRBD2 (6 bases). Germline V gene sequence: CDR1 SGHND, CDR2 FRSKSL. The CDR3 loop spans 15 amino acids. Trimming removed 3 bases from V and 0 bases from J, with 10 bases in between. Partial CDR3 DNA: TGTGCCAGCAGTTTTCTGGGGTCTAGTGCAGAAACGCTGTAT. It specifies CASSFLGSSAETLY. The full-length CDR3 reads as CASSFLGSSAETLYF. Looking up the rest from reference TRBV15 and TRBJ2-3 gives the full variable domain: DAGVTQTPRHEVAEKGQTIILKCEPVSGHNDLFWYRQTKIQGLELLSYFRSKSLMEDGGAFKDRFKAEMLNSSFSTLKIQPTEPKDSAVYLCASSFLGSSAETLYFGSGTRLTVL.

Comment on this clone: These gene names are mouse names. The read stops 1 residue short of the end of the CDR3; the missing end is completed from the germline J gene. The chain is built from TRBV1 and TRBJ1-1, with no clear D. Germline CDR1 is NSQYPW and CDR2 is LRSPGD (reference sequence). The CDR3 length is 15 residues. With 0 bases removed from V and 0 bases from J, the gap between germline ends came to 8 bases. The CDR3 bases that were read are TGCACCTGCAGTGCAGATCTGACGGCAAACACAGAAGTCTTC. Protein: CTCSADLTANTEVF. The whole CDR3 protein is CTCSADLTANTEVFF.